The present entry profiles one T cell receptor beta chain with its context. J was trimmed by 2 bases and V by 6 bases; bases with no gene match: 7. This CDR3 has 15 residues. Germline V CDR1 and CDR2: MNHEY, SVGAGI. This sample stems from a study of cytomegalovirus exposure and HLA in healthy donors. A multiplex PCR was run with 60 Vbeta primers and 13 Jbeta primers. Here immunoSEQ multiplex PCR was the method, and the copy in TCRdb shows in-frame clones only, minus some. The sample lists some 200,000 clones; around 74% were seen once. The chain uses TRBV6-5 and TRBJ1-5; 7 positions agree with TRBD1. This TCR was recovered from a girl aged 5 to 17 in good health and CMV-seropositive. The material sequenced was PBMCs. The CDR3 region has the DNA TGTGCCAGCAGACACAGGGGTGCGGGCAATCAGCCCCAGCATTTT. Translated: CASRHRGAGNQPQHF.